This entry is about one T cell receptor (beta chain). Assay used: immunoSEQ multiplex PCR; TCRdb lists only in-frame clones, some missing. Of roughly 100,000 clones listed, 85% to 95% are singletons. The V and J ends lost 5 bases and 2 bases, in that order; junction bases with no gene match: 13. The CDR3 loop spans 17 amino acids. The germline V gene has CDR1 GTSNPN and CDR2 SVGIG (reference sequence). This sample was included in a study of siplizumab effects on memory and regulatory T cells. This sequence was found in a human donor in good health. The V and J genes are TRBV30 and TRBJ2-3, with 10 nucleotides matching TRBD2. The sequenced sample was Tregs sorted from blood. CDR3 amino acids: CAWGDWTSGIITDTQYF. In nucleotides, the CDR3 is TGTGCCTGGGGGGATTGGACTAGCGGTATTATCACAGATACGCAGTATTTT.